This TCR beta chain appears in the sequencing data of a study of control samples from healthy donors and cancer patients (dated by TCRdb to between 2020 and 2021). In the case of this clone: Which antigen it targets is not known. No quality values exist for individual bases; no much larger clone is one base distant.

Library preparation employed the immunoSEQ multiplex PCR assay. Entries here come from immuneACCESS through TCRdb and include only in-frame sequences with V and J called. Some clones fail to appear in such tables; in the studies checked, an unresolved V gene covers under half of the shortfall, and the cause of the remainder is unknown. For this sample there are around 80,000 clones; about 90% appear just once. The ten largest clones add up to roughly 6% of the sample. From the cysteine up to the phenylalanine, the CDR3 has a length of 13 residues. Of the read, only the CDR3 DNA is kept; its 39 bases are in frame from base 1. Trimming removed 5 bases from V and 7 bases from J, leaving 11 bases between the germline ends. For CDR1 and CDR2, the germline V gene lists KGHDR and SFDVKD.

Sequenced sample: blood. The source is a man in his fifties or sixties in good health. Recombination joined TRBV24-1 with TRBJ2-4, and the D gene may be TRBD1, 6 bases matching. The CDR3 here reads CATSAPQGNIQYF. DNA sequence: TGTGCCACCAGTGCCCCGCAGGGGAACATTCAGTACTTC.